This T cell receptor (beta chain) was sequenced in a study of shared clonotypes between healthy human individuals (dated by TCRdb to about 2020). For context, the study as a whole: The cohort included a few men and two women between 18 and 49 years of age. Each donor's leukapheresis produced roughly between roughly 0.9 and 8.9 billion PBMCs. For each donor, CD4 naive and CD4 memory were each run on three plates, CD8 naive on two plates, and CD8 memory on one plate. To increase sequencing depth and limit assay-specific biases, different laboratories used diverse techniques to prepare libraries and sequence TCR repertoires. To estimate repertoire size and how much clonotype sharing occurs between individuals, the study deeply sequenced the blood TCR repertoires of several healthy adults. Overall study outcomes, separate from this receptor: Compared with non-shared clonotypes, clonotypes shared by all four sorted-subset donors had higher generation probabilities. Only blood was sampled, and tissue TCR repertoires likely differ from those in blood. Even with the large sequencing depth, rarefaction of the sorted-subset datasets indicated that sequencing was incomplete. When a handful of donors were compared, the shared fraction of clonotypes was around 5% for naive CD4, around 3.6% for naive CD8, more than 2% for memory CD4, and 0.35% to 0.4% for memory CD8. Pairwise subsampling led to the expectation that sequencing depth would affect the degree of clonotype sharing among donors. Larger estimated clonotype richness was generally found for naive subsets than for memory subsets. Because the study included only a small number of donors, the genetic and exposure-history diversity represented was limited.

For this clone: Its antigen has not been determined. No much larger clone is present one base from it, and per-base qualities are unavailable.

The donors were healthy, HIV-negative adults who had no recently reported acute infections or vaccinations. Every donor was a Caucasian adult residing in Nashville, Tennessee, USA. CD4+ T cells were enriched through magnetic negative selection, after which naive cells were positively selected on CD45RA and the remaining negative fraction served as the memory subset. After blood collection by leukapheresis, PBMCs were isolated using Ficoll-Histopaque density gradient centrifugation and then cryopreserved in the vapor phase of liquid nitrogen. Analytical flow cytometry was used to check the purity and quantity of each magnetically sorted T cell population. From each sorted fraction, genomic DNA was isolated and quantified by UV absorbance on a Nanodrop 2000c. CDR1 MNHEY and CDR2 SVGAGI were looked up in the germline V gene. Clipping removes 0 bases from V and 6 bases from J, with 7 as the unmatched junction base count. The CDR3 holds 15 amino acids from the cysteine to the phenylalanine. The sequence is cut down to CDR3 DNA, 45 bases in frame from base 1.

Using the deep immunoSEQ assay, TCR CDR3 regions were amplified from genomic DNA by multiplex PCR. Extracted genomic DNA from each cell subset was distributed evenly across all wells of several immunoSEQ 96-well plates, and each plate was treated as a replicate. For sorted subsets, around 200 ng genomic DNA, equal to 25,000 to 35,000 T cell genomes, was loaded into each replicate PCR. Purified libraries were measured with a Qubit 3.0 fluorometer, size-checked on a Bioanalyzer 2100, and measured again with the KAPA Library Quantification kit. Every immunoSEQ 96-well plate was sequenced on a separate single-read 150-cycle Illumina NextSeq 550 flow cell. The authors' pipeline ran thus. The immunoSEQ output contained only junctional sequences without quality scores, so filtering could not match that applied to full-length reads. Sequences were annotated with PyIR, a Python wrapper for IgBLAST v1.9, and V/J genes and CDR3 were assigned using IMGT germline references. Reads were removed for weak V/J assignments (E-value above 1e-6), missing CDR3, stop codons, out-of-frame junctions, or ambiguous translated residues. A V3J clonotype was defined by an identical inferred V gene, J gene, and CDR3 amino acid sequence. The percentage overlap between two repertoires was calculated by dividing the number of shared unique clonotypes by the size of the smaller repertoire. RTK rarefaction, the Chao1 estimator, and Recon v2.1 estimates of unobserved clonotypes were used to assess repertoire richness. Generation probabilities for all TCRbeta clonotypes obtained by the gDNA method from a few donors were computed using OLGA. TCRdb mirrors the immuneACCESS table, restricted to in-frame sequences. Some clones are absent from its copies; in checked studies, under half trace to an unresolved V gene, and the reason for the others is unknown. V, J and clone size are those of that table, while D and trimming were read from the DNA. A total of approximately 180,000 clones appear in this sample, just under 95% of them only once. Around 0.067% of the sample rests with the top ten.

The sequence was collected from a woman in her thirties in good health. The material sequenced was naive CD4+ T cells sorted from blood. This specimen's cell subset or site label, interpreted: CD45RA+ positively selected. The chain was built from TRBV6-5 and TRBJ1-2, and TRBD1 aligns with 7 junction nucleotides. For the CDR3, the sequence is CASSYSYTGVNGYTF. In nucleotides, the sequence is TGTGCCAGCAGTTACTCGTACACAGGGGTTAATGGCTACACCTTC.